A selection of T cell receptor beta chains follows, all from one sample in a study of control samples from healthy donors and cancer patients. Measured with immunoSEQ multiplex PCR; TCRdb has only the in-frame clones, and not every one. This sample yields about 100,000 clones, of which roughly four fifths are seen a single time; approximately 7% belongs to the top ten. Material for sequencing was blood. The receptors shown here come from a man in his late teens or twenties in good health. CDR3s include the opening cysteine and the closing phenylalanine or tryptophan. Fields, in order: D gene, V gene, J gene, clone size, CDR3 DNA, CDR3 protein. D genes are given only for firm matches. Rows may omit the clone size; those that give it use once, few, many or a size class.

TRBD1	TRBV28	TRBJ2-2	.	TGTGCCAGCAGGGGGCAGGGGGCGAACACCGGGGAGCTGTTTTTT	CASRGQGANTGELFF
.	TRBV9	TRBJ2-2	.	TGTGCCAGCAGCGAGCAGTCCTTGAACACCGGGGAGCTGTTTTTT	CASSEQSLNTGELFF
.	TRBV29-1	TRBJ2-1	.	TGCAGCGTTGAAGGTGGACTTCCCAGCTCCTACAATGAGCAGTTCTTC	CSVEGGLPSSYNEQFF
.	TRBV5-6	TRBJ1-1	.	TGTGCCAGCAGCCGAGTCATGGGGGGGAACACTGAAGCTTTCTTT	CASSRVMGGNTEAFF
.	TRBV4-3	TRBJ1-1	.	TGCGCCAGCAGCCCCACAATACAGGGAAGAGGCACTGAAGCTTTCTTT	CASSPTIQGRGTEAFF
.	TRBV4-3	TRBJ2-3	few	TGCGCCAGCAGCCTCGGACAAGAGGGGGATACGCAGTATTTT	CASSLGQEGDTQYF
.	TRBV24-1	TRBJ2-3	.	TGTGCCACCAGTGACCCTAGCACAGATACGCAGTATTTT	CATSDPSTDTQYF
.	TRBV6-5	TRBJ1-2	.	TGTGCCAGCAGGGCACGGACAGATGGCTACACCTTC	CASRARTDGYTF
.	TRBV19	TRBJ2-3	.	TGTGCCAGTTCCGAAAACAAAGATACGCAGTATTTT	CASSENKDTQYF
.	TRBV30	TRBJ1-3	.	TGTGCCTGGAGTGTACACAGAGGAAACACCATATATTTT	CAWSVHRGNTIYF
.	TRBV2	TRBJ1-5	.	TGTGCCAGCAGTGAAGCACATCAGGGACGTCGCGGCGGCGGAGCGCCCCAGCATTTT	CASSEAHQGRRGGGAPQHF
.	TRBV4-1	TRBJ2-3	.	TGCGCCAGCAGGGAAGGAGAAAGCTCCTACTCGGCAGATACGCAGTATTTT	CASREGESSYSADTQYF
.	TRBV27	TRBJ1-1	.	TGTGCCAGCAGTTTTCAGACAGGCGGTCGAACTGAAGCTTTCTTT	CASSFQTGGRTEAFF
TRBD1	TRBV27	TRBJ1-4	.	TGTGCCAGCAGTTTATCGAAGGGACAGGGGGCCGGAAAACTGTTTTTT	CASSLSKGQGAGKLFF
.	TRBV4-1	TRBJ1-6	.	TGCGCCAGCAGCCATCCGGGGAATAGTCATAATTCACCCCTCCACTTT	CASSHPGNSHNSPLHF
TRBD1	TRBV11-3	TRBJ2-2	.	TGTGCCAGCAGTTCGGACAGGGGAACCGGGGAGCTGTTTTTT	CASSSDRGTGELFF
TRBD1	TRBV2	TRBJ1-1	.	TGTGCCAGCAGGGATCCGGGACAGGGACACACTGAAGCTTTCTTT	CASRDPGQGHTEAFF
.	TRBV5-6	TRBJ2-5	.	TGTGCCAGCAGCTTTTCCCAGACCCAAGAGACCCAGTACTTC	CASSFSQTQETQYF
TRBD1	TRBV9	TRBJ2-1	.	TGTGCCAGCAGCCTCCGGGACAGCCTCTACAATGAGCAGTTCTTC	CASSLRDSLYNEQFF
.	TRBV30	TRBJ1-5	few	TGTGCCTGGAGTGCGGACGGCTACAATCAGCCCCAGCATTTT	CAWSADGYNQPQHF
TRBD1	TRBV19	TRBJ1-1	.	TGTGCCAGTAGTATAGGGGCAGGGGGGAACACTGAAGCTTTCTTT	CASSIGAGGNTEAFF
.	TRBV19	TRBJ1-1	.	TGTGCCAGTAGCCAGGGTGCCACTGAAGCTTTCTTT	CASSQGATEAFF
TRBD1	TRBV3-1/TRBV3-2	TRBJ2-7	.	TGTGCCAGCAGCCATGGCCGACAGGGCTGTAGCGAGCAGTACTTC	CASSHGRQGCSEQYF
.	TRBV19	TRBJ1-5	.	TGTGCCAGTAGTGCGGACTCTAGGGGAGGCAATCAGCCCCAGCATTTT	CASSADSRGGNQPQHF
TRBD1	TRBV19	TRBJ1-3	.	TGTGCCAGTAGTATCGGCAGGGGGCCTGGAAACACCATATATTTT	CASSIGRGPGNTIYF
.	TRBV7-8	TRBJ1-4	.	TGTGCCAGCAGCTTAGGACAGCTTTCTAATGAAAAACTGTTTTTT	CASSLGQLSNEKLFF
.	TRBV28	TRBJ2-2	.	TGTGCCAGCAGTTCCACCGGGGAGCTGTTTTTT	CASSSTGELFF
.	TRBV2	TRBJ1-1	.	TGTGCCAGCAGTGAAGCAGTGAGGGGGGCCGTGGACACTGAAGCTTTCTTT	CASSEAVRGAVDTEAFF
.	TRBV9	TRBJ2-2	.	TGTGCCAGCAGCGTAGTAGGCACCGGGGAGCTGTTTTTT	CASSVVGTGELFF
.	TRBV4-3	TRBJ1-2	.	TGCGCCAGCAGCCAAGAAGGTGGAGATCCTTATTATGGCTACACCTTC	CASSQEGGDPYYGYTF
.	TRBV12-3/TRBV12-4	TRBJ1-2	.	TGTGCCAGCAGTTTCTTCGCAGGGAATGGCTACACCTTC	CASSFFAGNGYTF
.	TRBV19	TRBJ1-1	few	TGTGCCAGTAGTATCGGTAAAAGGAACACTGAAGCTTTCTTT	CASSIGKRNTEAFF
.	TRBV6-1	TRBJ2-5	once	TGTGCCAGCAGTGAGGTGGGACGGCGGGAAAGGGAGACCCAGTACTTC	CASSEVGRRERETQYF
.	TRBV5-8	TRBJ1-6	.	TGTGCCAGCAGCTTGGATTTCGATAGCTCCTATAATTCACCCCTCCACTTT	CASSLDFDSSYNSPLHF
.	TRBV5-4	TRBJ2-7	.	TGTGCCAGCAGCTTACAACAGGGAGTGGGCGAGCAGTACTTC	CASSLQQGVGEQYF
.	TRBV7-2	TRBJ2-1	.	TGTGCCAGCAGCTTAGGGGCAGGGTGGGGGAATGAGCAGTTCTTC	CASSLGAGWGNEQFF
TRBD1	TRBV25-1	TRBJ1-3	.	TGTGCCAGCAGTGAGGCACAGGGGGCTTCTGGAAACACCATATATTTT	CASSEAQGASGNTIYF
TRBD2	TRBV5-4	TRBJ2-1	few	TGTGCCAGCAGGTCGGGCGGGGGGTGGCAGGGGTCCTACAATGAGCAGTTCTTC	CASRSGGGWQGSYNEQFF
.	TRBV30	TRBJ2-7	once	TGTGCCTGGAGTATGAGAATTGGGTCAGGAGCCTACGAGCAGTACTTC	CAWSMRIGSGAYEQYF
.	TRBV7-9	TRBJ1-5	.	TGTGCCAGCAGCTTAGACAGTTCCAATCAGCCCCAGCATTTT	CASSLDSSNQPQHF
.	TRBV6-5	TRBJ1-3	once	TGTGCCAGCAGTTCTCAGGTCATCGGGGGAAACACCATATATTTT	CASSSQVIGGNTIYF
.	TRBV7-9	TRBJ1-2	.	TGTGCCAGCAGCTCCCCACTTGGGGGCTACACCTTC	CASSSPLGGYTF
.	TRBV7-6	TRBJ2-5	.	TGTGCCAGCAGCCCGGGATTTAGTGAGGGCGAGACCCAGTACTTC	CASSPGFSEGETQYF
.	TRBV7-9	TRBJ2-1	.	TGTGCCAGCAGCTTTAGATCTTCGGAGCAGTTCTTC	CASSFRSSEQFF
.	TRBV19	TRBJ1-1	.	TGTGCCAGTAGTACTTGGGATCGCACTGAAGCTTTCTTT	CASSTWDRTEAFF
TRBD2	TRBV4-3	TRBJ2-2	few	TGCGCCAGCAGCCTTGGGACTAGCGGGGGGGGGCGGGAGCTGTTTTTT	CASSLGTSGGGRELFF
.	TRBV7-9	TRBJ1-1	.	TGTGCCAGCAGCTTGCAGGGAAACACTGAAGCTTTCTTT	CASSLQGNTEAFF
.	TRBV5-5	TRBJ1-1	.	TGTGCCAGCAGCTGGGACCCTATGAACACTGAAGCTTTCTTT	CASSWDPMNTEAFF
.	TRBV6-2/TRBV6-3	TRBJ1-4	.	TGTGCCAGCAGTTTTAACCCGGAAGGCCTGGCAACTAATGAAAAACTGTTTTTT	CASSFNPEGLATNEKLFF
TRBD1	TRBV6-5	TRBJ1-2	.	TGTGCCAGCAGGCCGGGACAGGGCGACTATGGCTACACCTTC	CASRPGQGDYGYTF
.	TRBV5-1	TRBJ2-6	.	TGCGCCAGCAGCGTCAACAGGGCTGGGGCCAACGTCCTGACTTTC	CASSVNRAGANVLTF